These T cell receptor beta chains were read from a single sample in a study of blood T cell repertoires in COVID-19. TCRdb's table, derived via immunoSEQ multiplex PCR, lists solely in-frame clones and lacks some. The table records about 110,000 clones, about three quarters of them present only once. The sequencing sample was made of peripheral blood. These receptor sequences come from a man between 70 and 80 years old with acute or convalescent COVID-19. Each CDR3 is given with its conserved first and last residue. The order of the fields is J gene, clone size, D gene, V gene, CDR3 protein, CDR3 DNA. The D gene is left open where the match is weak. Only some rows state a clone size, as once, few, many or a class for expanded clones.

j_call: TRBJ2-5
clone_size: once
d_call: TRBD1
v_call: TRBV3-1/TRBV3-2
cdr3_aa: CASSQTGELQETQYF
cdr3_nt: TGTGCCAGCAGCCAAACAGGGGAGCTCCAAGAGACCCAGTACTTC

j_call: TRBJ2-3
clone_size: few
d_call: -
v_call: TRBV9
cdr3_aa: CASSASTEGDTQYF
cdr3_nt: TGTGCCAGCAGCGCATCAACGGAGGGTGATACGCAGTATTTT

j_call: TRBJ2-2
clone_size: -
d_call: TRBD1
v_call: TRBV7-3
cdr3_aa: CASSLSGGAYTGELFF
cdr3_nt: TGTGCCAGCAGCTTATCAGGGGGCGCGTACACCGGGGAGCTGTTTTTT

j_call: TRBJ1-6
clone_size: -
d_call: -
v_call: TRBV4-3
cdr3_aa: CASSQDQMTGPFANSPLHF
cdr3_nt: TGCGCCAGCAGCCAAGATCAGATGACAGGTCCCTTCGCTAATTCACCCCTCCACTTT

j_call: TRBJ1-2
clone_size: -
d_call: TRBD1
v_call: TRBV9
cdr3_aa: CASSAQGSLGVGYTF
cdr3_nt: TGTGCCAGCAGCGCACAGGGGTCCCTCGGTGTGGGCTACACCTTC

j_call: TRBJ1-2
clone_size: -
d_call: -
v_call: TRBV6-5
cdr3_aa: CASSPGDISGYGYTF
cdr3_nt: TGTGCCAGCAGTCCAGGAGATATCTCGGGGTATGGCTACACCTTC

j_call: TRBJ2-7
clone_size: -
d_call: -
v_call: TRBV11-2
cdr3_aa: CASSPIDTFSYEQYF
cdr3_nt: TGTGCCAGCAGTCCTATAGACACTTTCTCCTACGAGCAGTACTTC

j_call: TRBJ2-1
clone_size: -
d_call: TRBD1
v_call: TRBV3-1/TRBV3-2
cdr3_aa: CASSQPDRDNEQFF
cdr3_nt: TGTGCCAGCAGCCAGCCAGACAGGGACAATGAGCAGTTCTTC

j_call: TRBJ2-5
clone_size: -
d_call: TRBD2
v_call: TRBV5-1
cdr3_aa: CASREVTSGWETQYF
cdr3_nt: TGCGCCAGCAGAGAAGTGACTAGCGGGTGGGAGACCCAGTACTTC

j_call: TRBJ2-7
clone_size: -
d_call: TRBD2
v_call: TRBV19
cdr3_aa: CASSTPTSGTYEQYF
cdr3_nt: TGTGCCAGTAGTACCCCGACTAGCGGCACCTACGAGCAGTACTTC

j_call: TRBJ2-2
clone_size: -
d_call: -
v_call: TRBV6-1
cdr3_aa: CASSEQSGTGELFF
cdr3_nt: TGTGCCAGCAGTGAACAGAGCGGCACCGGGGAGCTGTTTTTT

j_call: TRBJ1-3
clone_size: -
d_call: TRBD1
v_call: TRBV15
cdr3_aa: CATSIGDRGSGNTIYF
cdr3_nt: TGTGCCACCAGCATTGGGGACAGGGGATCTGGAAACACCATATATTTT

j_call: TRBJ2-3
clone_size: -
d_call: TRBD2
v_call: TRBV18
cdr3_aa: CASSPPGLAADTQYF
cdr3_nt: TGTGCCAGCTCACCACCGGGACTAGCAGCGGATACGCAGTATTTT

j_call: TRBJ2-1
clone_size: -
d_call: TRBD1
v_call: TRBV5-1
cdr3_aa: CASSLAGTGGYNEQFF
cdr3_nt: TGCGCCAGCAGCTTGGCCGGGACAGGGGGGTACAATGAGCAGTTCTTC

j_call: TRBJ2-1
clone_size: -
d_call: -
v_call: TRBV3-1/TRBV3-2
cdr3_aa: CASSQEDAAGGEQFF
cdr3_nt: TGTGCCAGCAGCCAAGAGGACGCCGCGGGCGGTGAGCAGTTCTTC

j_call: TRBJ2-3
clone_size: few
d_call: TRBD2
v_call: TRBV12-5
cdr3_aa: CASGLSTSGGTDTQYF
cdr3_nt: TGTGCTAGTGGTTTGTCGACTAGCGGGGGTACAGATACGCAGTATTTT

j_call: TRBJ1-3
clone_size: few
d_call: -
v_call: TRBV5-4
cdr3_aa: CASSLGTNRISGNTIYF
cdr3_nt: TGTGCCAGCAGCTTGGGGACCAACAGGATCTCTGGAAACACCATATATTTT